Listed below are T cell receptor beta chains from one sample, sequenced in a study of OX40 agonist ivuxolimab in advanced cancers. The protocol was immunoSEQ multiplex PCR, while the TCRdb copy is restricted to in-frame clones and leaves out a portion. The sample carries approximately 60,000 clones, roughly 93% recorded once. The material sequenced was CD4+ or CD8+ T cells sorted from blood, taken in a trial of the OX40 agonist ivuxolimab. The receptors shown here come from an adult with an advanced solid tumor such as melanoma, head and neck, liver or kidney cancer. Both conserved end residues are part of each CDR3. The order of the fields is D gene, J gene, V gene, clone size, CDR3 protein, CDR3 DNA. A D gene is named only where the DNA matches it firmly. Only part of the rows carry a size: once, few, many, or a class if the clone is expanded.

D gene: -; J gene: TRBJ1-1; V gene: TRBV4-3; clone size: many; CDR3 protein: CASSPLQGWGTEAFF; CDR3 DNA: TGCGCCAGCAGCCCACTCCAGGGTTGGGGCACTGAAGCTTTCTTT
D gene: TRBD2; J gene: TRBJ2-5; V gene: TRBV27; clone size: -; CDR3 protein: CASSRGLAGDTQYF; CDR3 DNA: TGTGCCAGCAGTAGGGGACTAGCGGGAGACACCCAGTACTTC
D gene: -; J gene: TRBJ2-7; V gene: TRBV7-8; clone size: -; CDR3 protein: CASSFGAYEQYF; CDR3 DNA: TGTGCCAGCAGCTTCGGCGCCTACGAGCAGTACTTC
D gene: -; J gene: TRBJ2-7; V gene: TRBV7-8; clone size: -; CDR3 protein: CASTGGGWDEQYF; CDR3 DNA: TGTGCCAGCACCGGTGGGGGCTGGGACGAGCAGTACTTC
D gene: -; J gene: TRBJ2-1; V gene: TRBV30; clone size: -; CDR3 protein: CAWAAGGYNEQFF; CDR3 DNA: TGTGCCTGGGCGGCCGGGGGCTACAATGAGCAGTTCTTC
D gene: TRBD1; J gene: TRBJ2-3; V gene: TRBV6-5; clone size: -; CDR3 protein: CASSPGQGFADTQYF; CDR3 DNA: TGTGCCAGCAGTCCTGGACAGGGCTTTGCAGATACGCAGTATTTT
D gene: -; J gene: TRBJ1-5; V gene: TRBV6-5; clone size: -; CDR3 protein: CASSYSGLSNQPQHF; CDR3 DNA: TGTGCCAGCAGTTACTCAGGACTTAGCAATCAGCCCCAGCATTTT
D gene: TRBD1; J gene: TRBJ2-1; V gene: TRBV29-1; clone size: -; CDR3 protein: CSVDGQELAPHEQFF; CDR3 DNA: TGCAGCGTGGACGGACAGGAGCTTGCCCCCCATGAGCAGTTCTTC
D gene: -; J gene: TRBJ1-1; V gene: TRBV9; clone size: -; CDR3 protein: CASSVGGASGTEAFF; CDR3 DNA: TGTGCCAGCAGCGTAGGCGGGGCAAGTGGCACTGAAGCTTTCTTT
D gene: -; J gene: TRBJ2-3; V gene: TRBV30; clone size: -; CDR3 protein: CAWSDRASTDTQYF; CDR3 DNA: TGTGCCTGGAGTGACAGGGCTAGCACAGATACGCAGTATTTT
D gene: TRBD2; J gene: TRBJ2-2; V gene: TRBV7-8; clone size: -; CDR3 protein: CASSPGGTGELFF; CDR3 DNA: TGTGCCAGCAGCCCGGGGGGAACCGGGGAGCTGTTTTTT
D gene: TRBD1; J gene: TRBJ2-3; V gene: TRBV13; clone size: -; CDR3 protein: CASSLAPGTVSGTDTQYF; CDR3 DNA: TGTGCCAGCAGCTTAGCCCCCGGGACAGTGAGTGGCACAGATACGCAGTATTTT
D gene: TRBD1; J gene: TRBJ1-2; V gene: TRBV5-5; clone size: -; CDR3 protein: CASSLAPDPTGYGYTF; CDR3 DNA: TGTGCCAGCAGCTTGGCCCCCGATCCGACAGGGTATGGCTACACCTTC
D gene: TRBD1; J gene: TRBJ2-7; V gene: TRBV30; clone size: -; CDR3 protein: CAWSGQGLTYEQYF; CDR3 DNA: TGTGCCTGGAGTGGACAGGGCCTAACCTACGAGCAGTACTTC
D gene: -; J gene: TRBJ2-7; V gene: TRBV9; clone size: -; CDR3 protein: CASSVESGFPSYEQYF; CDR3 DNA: TGTGCCAGCAGCGTAGAAAGCGGGTTCCCGTCCTACGAGCAGTACTTC
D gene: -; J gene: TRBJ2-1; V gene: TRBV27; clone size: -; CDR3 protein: CASSLARSYNEQFF; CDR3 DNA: TGTGCCAGCAGTTTAGCAAGGTCCTACAATGAGCAGTTCTTC
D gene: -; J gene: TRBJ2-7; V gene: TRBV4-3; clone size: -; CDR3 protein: CASSQDLRQGFYEQYF; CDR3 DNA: TGCGCCAGCAGCCAAGATCTCAGGCAGGGGTTCTACGAGCAGTACTTC
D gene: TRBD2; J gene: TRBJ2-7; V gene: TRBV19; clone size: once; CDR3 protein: CASSGTSGRLSYEQYF; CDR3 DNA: TGTGCCAGTAGCGGGACTAGCGGGAGACTCTCCTACGAGCAGTACTTC
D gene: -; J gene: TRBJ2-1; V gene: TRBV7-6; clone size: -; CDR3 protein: CASSTDTSISSYNEQFF; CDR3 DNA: TGTGCCAGCAGCACGGACACTTCTATTAGCTCCTACAATGAGCAGTTCTTC
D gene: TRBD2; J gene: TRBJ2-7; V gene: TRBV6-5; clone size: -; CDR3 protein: CASSYGGGDYEQYF; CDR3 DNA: TGTGCCAGCAGTTATGGCGGGGGGGACTACGAGCAGTACTTC
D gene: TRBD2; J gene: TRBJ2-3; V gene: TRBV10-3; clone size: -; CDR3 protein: CAIRGLADTDTQYF; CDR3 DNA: TGTGCCATCAGGGGACTAGCGGACACAGATACGCAGTATTTT
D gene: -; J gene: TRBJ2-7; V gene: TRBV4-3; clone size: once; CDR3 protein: CASSQLAASSYEQYF; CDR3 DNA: TGCGCCAGCAGCCAACTAGCCGCCAGCTCCTACGAGCAGTACTTC
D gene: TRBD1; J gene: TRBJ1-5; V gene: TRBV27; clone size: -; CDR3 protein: CASTSSWDRVFGQPQHF; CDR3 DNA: TGTGCCAGCACGAGCTCGTGGGACAGGGTTTTTGGTCAGCCCCAGCATTTT
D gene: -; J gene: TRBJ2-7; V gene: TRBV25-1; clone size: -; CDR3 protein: CASSEYKRAEQYF; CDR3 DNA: TGTGCCAGCAGTGAATATAAGCGAGCCGAGCAGTACTTC
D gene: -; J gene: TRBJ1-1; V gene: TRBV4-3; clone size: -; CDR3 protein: CASSPAFGASTEAFF; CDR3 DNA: TGCGCCAGCAGCCCTGCCTTCGGGGCCAGCACTGAAGCTTTCTTT
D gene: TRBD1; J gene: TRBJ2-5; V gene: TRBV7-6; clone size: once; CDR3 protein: CASSVDRVSETQYF; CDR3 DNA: TGTGCCAGCAGCGTGGACAGGGTTAGCGAGACCCAGTACTTC
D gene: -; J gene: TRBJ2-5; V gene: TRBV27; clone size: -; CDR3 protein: CASSFWGKETQYF; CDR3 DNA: TGTGCCAGCAGTTTTTGGGGAAAAGAGACCCAGTACTTC
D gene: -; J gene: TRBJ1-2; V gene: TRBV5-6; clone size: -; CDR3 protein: CASSSGADYQGYTF; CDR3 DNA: TGTGCCAGCAGCTCCGGGGCCGATTACCAAGGCTACACCTTC
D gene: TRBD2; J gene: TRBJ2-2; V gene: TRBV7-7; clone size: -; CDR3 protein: CASSLELAGASGELFF; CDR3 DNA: TGTGCTAGCAGCTTAGAGCTAGCGGGAGCATCCGGGGAGCTGTTTTTT
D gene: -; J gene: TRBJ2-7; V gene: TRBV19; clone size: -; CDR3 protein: CASSPGLFYEQYF; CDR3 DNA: TGTGCCAGTAGTCCCGGACTCTTCTACGAGCAGTACTTC
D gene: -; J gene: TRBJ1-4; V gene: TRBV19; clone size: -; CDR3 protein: CASKGRAGYEEKLFF; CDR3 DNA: TGTGCCAGTAAAGGAAGGGCAGGGTATGAAGAAAAACTGTTTTTT
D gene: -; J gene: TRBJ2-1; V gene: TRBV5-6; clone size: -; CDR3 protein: CASSLGGSPGDEQFF; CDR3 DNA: TGTGCCAGCAGCTTGGGTGGATCTCCGGGGGATGAGCAGTTCTTC
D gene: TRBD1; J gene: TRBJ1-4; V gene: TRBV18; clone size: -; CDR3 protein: CASSQGQRLNEKLFF; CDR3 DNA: TGTGCCAGCTCCCAGGGACAGAGGCTTAATGAAAAACTGTTTTTT
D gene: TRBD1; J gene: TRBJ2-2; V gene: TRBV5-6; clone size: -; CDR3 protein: CASSGNAGTDSPAGELFF; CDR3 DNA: TGTGCCAGCAGCGGGAACGCCGGGACAGATAGCCCAGCCGGGGAGCTGTTTTTT
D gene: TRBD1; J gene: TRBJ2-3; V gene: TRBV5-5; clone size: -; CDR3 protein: CASSLTGASTDTQYF; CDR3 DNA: TGTGCCAGCAGCTTGACAGGGGCCAGCACAGATACGCAGTATTTT
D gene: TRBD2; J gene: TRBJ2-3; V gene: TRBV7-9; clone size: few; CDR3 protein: CASSLGVAGETDTQYF; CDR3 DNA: TGTGCCAGCAGTCTCGGAGTAGCGGGAGAAACAGATACGCAGTATTTT
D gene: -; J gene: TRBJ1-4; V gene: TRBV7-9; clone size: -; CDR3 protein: CASSSGDLMEKLFF; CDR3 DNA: TGTGCCAGCAGCTCAGGGGACCTTATGGAAAAACTGTTTTTT
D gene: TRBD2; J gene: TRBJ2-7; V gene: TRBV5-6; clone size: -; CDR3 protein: CASRTNRGLAAPYEQYF; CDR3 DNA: TGTGCCAGCAGAACAAATCGGGGACTAGCGGCCCCCTACGAGCAGTACTTC
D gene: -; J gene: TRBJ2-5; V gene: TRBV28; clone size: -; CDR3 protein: CASYPTQEQEMSQYF; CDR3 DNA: TGTGCCAGCTACCCGACTCAAGAGCAAGAGATGTCCCAGTACTTC
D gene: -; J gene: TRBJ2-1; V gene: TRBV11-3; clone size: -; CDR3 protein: CASSLFGQPNEQFF; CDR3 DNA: TGTGCCAGCAGCTTATTTGGACAACCCAATGAGCAGTTCTTC
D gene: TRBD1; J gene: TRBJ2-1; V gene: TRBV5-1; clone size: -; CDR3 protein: CASSTTGSVEQFF; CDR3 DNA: TGCGCCAGCAGCACGACAGGGTCTGTTGAGCAGTTCTTC
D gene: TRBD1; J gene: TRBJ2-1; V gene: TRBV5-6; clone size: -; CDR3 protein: CASSLLQGVVNEQFF; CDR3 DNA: TGTGCCAGCAGCTTGCTCCAGGGGGTGGTCAATGAGCAGTTCTTC
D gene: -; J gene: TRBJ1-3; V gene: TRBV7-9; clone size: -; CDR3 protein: CASSTPRGGSSGNTIYF; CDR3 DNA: TGTGCCAGCAGCACTCCGAGAGGCGGATCCTCTGGAAACACCATATATTTT
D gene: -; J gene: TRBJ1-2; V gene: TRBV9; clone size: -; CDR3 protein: CASSPTRDYGYTF; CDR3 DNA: TGTGCCAGCAGCCCGACGAGGGACTATGGCTACACCTTC
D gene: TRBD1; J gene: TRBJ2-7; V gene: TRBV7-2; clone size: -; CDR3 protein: CASSSGTGAYEQYF; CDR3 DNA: TGTGCCAGCAGCTCCGGGACAGGGGCCTACGAGCAGTACTTC
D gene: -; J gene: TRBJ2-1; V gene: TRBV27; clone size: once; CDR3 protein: CASGYGVPYNEQFF; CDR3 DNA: TGTGCCAGCGGGTACGGGGTTCCCTACAATGAGCAGTTCTTC
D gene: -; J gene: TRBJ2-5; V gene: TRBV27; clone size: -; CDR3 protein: CASSHVGETQYF; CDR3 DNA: TGTGCCAGCAGTCACGTGGGGGAGACCCAGTACTTC
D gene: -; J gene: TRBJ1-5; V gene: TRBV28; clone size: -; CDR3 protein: CASSYTPGGSNQPQHF; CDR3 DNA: TGTGCCAGCAGTTATACCCCCGGCGGTAGCAATCAGCCCCAGCATTTT
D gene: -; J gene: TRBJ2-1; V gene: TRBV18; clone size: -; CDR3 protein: CASSTASEQFF; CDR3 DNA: TGTGCCAGCTCTACGGCCAGTGAGCAGTTCTTC
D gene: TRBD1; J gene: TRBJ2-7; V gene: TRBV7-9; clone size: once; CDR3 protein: CASSLGQNYEQYF; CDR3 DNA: TGTGCCAGCAGCTTGGGACAGAATTACGAGCAGTACTTC
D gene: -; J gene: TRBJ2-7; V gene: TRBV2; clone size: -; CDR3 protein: CASSEPRASYEQYF; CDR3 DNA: TGTGCCAGCAGTGAGCCTAGGGCCTCCTACGAGCAGTACTTC
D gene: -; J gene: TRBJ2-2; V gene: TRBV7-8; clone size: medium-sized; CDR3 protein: CASSLVRGRQLAGELFF; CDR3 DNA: TGTGCCAGCAGCTTAGTGCGGGGCAGACAGTTGGCCGGGGAGCTGTTTTTT
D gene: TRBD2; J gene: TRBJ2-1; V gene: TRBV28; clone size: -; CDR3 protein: CASSLGLAGTLASGEQFF; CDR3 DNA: TGTGCCAGCAGTTTAGGTCTAGCGGGGACCCTAGCCTCGGGTGAGCAGTTCTTC
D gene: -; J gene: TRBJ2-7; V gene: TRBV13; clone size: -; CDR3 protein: CASSFGQSRYEQYF; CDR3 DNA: TGTGCCAGCAGCTTTGGACAGTCTCGCTACGAGCAGTACTTC
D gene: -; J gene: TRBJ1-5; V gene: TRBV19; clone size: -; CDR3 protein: CASIGGWGNQPQHF; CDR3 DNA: TGTGCCAGTATCGGGGGCTGGGGAAATCAGCCCCAGCATTTT
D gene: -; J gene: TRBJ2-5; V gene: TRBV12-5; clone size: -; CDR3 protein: CASGLRESRTQYF; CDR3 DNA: TGTGCTAGTGGTTTGCGCGAAAGTCGGACCCAGTACTTC
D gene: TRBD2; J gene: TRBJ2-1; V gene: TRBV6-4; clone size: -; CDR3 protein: CASSLGLEVNEQFF; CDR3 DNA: TGTGCCAGCAGTCTCGGACTAGAAGTCAATGAGCAGTTCTTC
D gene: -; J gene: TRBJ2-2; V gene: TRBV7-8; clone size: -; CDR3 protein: CASSLAGELFF; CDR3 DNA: TGTGCCAGCAGCCTGGCCGGGGAGCTGTTTTTT
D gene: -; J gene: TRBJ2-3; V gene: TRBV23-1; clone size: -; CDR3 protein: CASSHRIEITDTQYF; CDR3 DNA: TGCGCCAGCAGTCATCGTATAGAGATCACAGATACGCAGTATTTT
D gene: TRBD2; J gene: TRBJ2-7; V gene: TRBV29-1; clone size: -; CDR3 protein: CSVESSGSSYEQYF; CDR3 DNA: TGCAGCGTTGAATCTAGCGGGAGCTCCTACGAGCAGTACTTC